This TCR beta chain came from a study of T-cell reconstitution after alpha-beta-depleted transplantation in children. Findings of the study overall: There were some patients whose high TCRbeta diversity at day 60 came from surviving recipient T cells and thymic progenitors.

This clonotype was seen many times. As yet, its antigen is unknown. It was with unique molecular identifiers that the TCRbeta library was prepared. MiXCR, applied by TCRdb to the PCR reads, yields one record per CDR3 protein. The table lists about 260,000 distinct CDR3 sequences, roughly 8.2% of them singletons. Germline CDR1 and CDR2: MNHEY and SVGAGI. The CDR3 is 14 residues long. Between the trimmed V and J ends, which lost 1 base and 6 bases, there was a span of 13 bases. The sequence came from a male patient aged 5 to 17 who had a stem cell transplant for acute lymphoblastic leukemia, so the T cells may come from the graft donor. J is TRBJ2-7 and V is TRBV6-5; possibly TRBD1 for D (7 bases). The sequencing here drew on PBMCs, mostly from graft donor cells, taken 180 days after TCRalphabeta/CD19-depleted stem cell transplant. The CDR3 spells CASSYFPGGREQYF. The CDR3 bases are TGTGCCAGCAGTTACTTCCCAGGGGGGCGCGAGCAGTACTTC.